This T cell receptor (beta chain) appears in the sequencing data of a study of blood T cells in healthy people across ages (dated by TCRdb to about 2015). With regard to the full study: In model experiments, template switching captured about one uniquely barcoded TCR beta cDNA molecule for every two T cells. Four age groups were formed from the donors: young (average roughly 15 years), middle-aged (approximately 41), aged (around 68) and long-lived (around 80). Age-related changes in TCR beta repertoire diversity were measured in the study by deep sequencing normalized with unique cDNA molecular identifiers. To avoid experimental bias, donors of different ages were randomly spread across the sequencing lanes. Two additional independent replicas of 1 million unique cDNA reads from the same blood draw were analyzed for two donors (one aged 18 to 29 and one aged 80 or older). Results the study describes overall, beyond this receptor: Estimates of total diversity based on one million sequenced T cells were regarded as lower bounds and as underestimates. A strong correlation was found between observed TCR beta diversity and the percentage of naive T cells measured by flow cytometry. Because donor CMV infection status was unknown, age-related changes in expanded clonotypes were potentially confounded. Since profiling was done on bulk unsorted PBMCs, naive and antigen-experienced compartments could not be conclusively compared. Observed TCR beta diversity per million T cells fell roughly linearly with age, and a significant reduction was already apparent by age around 40. Compared with the aged group, the long-lived group had more naive CD4+ T cells, fewer expanded clones and increased TCR diversity, suggesting age selection.

Systemically healthy Caucasian individuals from Russia, over 30 in total and aged about 6 to 95 years, were included as donors. Each donor gave around 9.8 milliliters of peripheral blood, collected into EDTA-treated Vacutainer tubes. PBMCs were isolated by Ficoll-Paque density-gradient centrifugation, with at least 6 million obtained per sample. Trizol reagent was used to extract total RNA from PBMCs, with at least 6 micrograms per sample. For every donor, an aliquot of PBMCs went through flow cytometry to measure the percentages of naive CD45RAhigh/CD27high T cells. In the case of this clonotype: The specificity of this receptor is unknown. No base quality values were provided; no much bigger clone lies one nucleotide off.

Libraries were made using 5' RACE. Sequencing took place on an Illumina HiSeq 2500. A second PCR of roughly 7 to 11 cycles was performed with a sample-barcoded 5' primer and a J-beta primer mix. A unique molecular identifier was introduced onto each TCR beta cDNA molecule by a template-switch 5' adaptor carrying 12 random nucleotides. At least 2.5 million CDR3-containing paired-end reads were obtained from each sample. The Mint cDNA synthesis kit, primed by a TRBC-specific oligonucleotide, was used to synthesize first-strand cDNA from all RNA. Following uracil-DNA glycosylase treatment, a first 18-cycle PCR with universal primers M1SS and BC2_uni_R was performed on all cDNA. As for how the authors treated the data: Normalization of each sample was performed by random selection of 1 million high-quality reads, each carrying a distinct molecular identifier. Reads sharing molecular identifiers were discarded rather than binned into consensus sequences. CDR3 identification, clonotype clustering and error correction used MiTCR with a Q25 quality threshold and the strictest error-elimination algorithm. Lower-bound total TCR beta diversity was estimated with a nonparametric unseen species model using Euler transformation. TCRdb handled the public reads itself, with Q25 trimming in fastp and clone calling in MiXCR, and kept productive beta chains. All rows with the same CDR3 protein become a single entry with the most common DNA and genes. The V and J calls and clone size are TCRdb's, not the authors'. In this sample the table shows 1,300,000 or so distinct CDR3 sequences, 45% to 70% of which occur a single time. The ten largest clones represent over 5% of the sample.

CDR1 MGHRA and CDR2 YSYEKL are derived from the germline V gene. From its cysteine to its phenylalanine, the CDR3 spans 16 amino acids. Kept here is only the CDR3 DNA, which spans 48 bases and is read in frame from base 1. This sequence was found in a man in his late teens or twenties in good health. The specimen sequenced was blood. The rearranged chain carries TRBV4-1 and TRBJ2-7; the D gene cannot be resolved beyond TRBD1 or TRBD2, each matching 6 bases. Near its end, the DNA agrees better with TRBJ2-5, so the J call may be wrong. For the CDR3, the sequence is CASSQDRTALRGTQYF. The nucleotide sequence is given as TGCGCCAGCAGCCAAGATAGGACAGCCCTGCGGGGGACCCAGTACTTC.